This T cell receptor (beta chain) came from a study of blood T cell repertoires in COVID-19. Study-wide background: The samples span acute and convalescent COVID-19 from the United States, Italy and Spain.

Clones were sequenced by immunoSEQ multiplex PCR, and TCRdb holds only the in-frame ones, with some missing. The top ten hold under 13% of the sample, which has roughly 76,000 clones, over 75% seen once. Germline CDR1 and CDR2: MNHEY and SVGAGI. The CDR3 contains 11 residues. Germline trimming cut 8 bases from V and 7 bases from J; bases unmatched to any gene: 2. The specimen was peripheral blood. This TCR came from a young woman with acute or convalescent COVID-19. This chain uses TRBV6-5 with TRBJ2-1; 7 bases align to TRBD2. CDR3 DNA: TGTGCCAGCGGGCGGGAGAATGAGCAGTTCTTC. This encodes CASGRENEQFF.